Presented here are 29 T cell receptor beta chains from one specimen sequenced in a study of Ad26.COV2.S vaccination and SARS-CoV-2 variants. Sequencing used immunoSEQ multiplex PCR; TCRdb keeps in-frame clones, though not all of them. The sample shows 300,000 to 500,000 clones, approximately 86% of them seen only once. The sample's treatment: over 15 received Ad26.COV2.S at low or high dose, single or two shots; about 5 received placebo; per-sample allocation not given. The study sampled participants on day 63 after the first vaccine or placebo injection. The sequences come from peripheral blood, collected in a trial of Ad26.COV2.S vaccine versus placebo. These receptors were taken from a person between 18 and 59 years old who received the Ad26.COV2.S COVID-19 vaccine or a placebo.

V is TRBV5-1 and J is TRBJ2-5; 10 bases are shared with TRBD2. V was pared by 9 bases and J by 12 bases, with 20 bases of the junction left unmatched. Germline CDR1 reads SGHRS; CDR2 reads YFSETQ. The CDR3 spans 15 residues. CDR3 region: CATKQAPQTGTSEYF. CDR3 bases: TGCGCCACAAAACAAGCTCCTCAAACCGGGACTAGCGAGTACTTC.

This chain links TRBV20-1 with TRBJ2-1, with D hard to call. Trimming took 3 bases from V and 6 from J, leaving 3 bases between them. CDR1 is DFQATT, CDR2 SNEGSKA, per germline (reference sequence). The CDR3 totals 10 residues. The CDR3 here is CSASTNEQFF. The CDR3 coding sequence is TGCAGTGCTAGCACCAATGAGCAGTTCTTC.

V is TRBV7-2 and J is TRBJ1-3; the D gene is possibly TRBD1 (6 bases). This CDR3 is 17 amino acids long. Per the germline V gene, CDR1 is SGHTA and CDR2 is FQGNSA. V lost 5 bases and J lost 2, with 19 bases in between. The CDR3 nucleotides read TGTGCCAGCAGCCGCCCCCGCGGACAGAGCGCTGGAAACACCATATATTTT. Amino acids: CASSRPRGQSAGNTIYF.

The rearrangement links TRBV12-3 or TRBV12-4 to TRBJ1-2; tentative D call: TRBD1 (6 bases). This CDR3 is built from 11 residues. The V gene lost 3 bases and the J gene lost 11 bases, with 10 bases spanning the gap. CDR3 protein: CASSLRTVYTF. The CDR3 DNA is TGTGCCAGCAGTTTGCGGACAGTTTACACCTTC.

The V call is TRBV7-2, the J call TRBJ1-6; D may be TRBD1 (5 bases). Germline V lookup: CDR1 SGHTA, CDR2 FQGNSA. V lost 4 bases and J lost 0, with 16 bases in between. CDR3 length: 18 amino acids. The CDR3 region has the DNA TGTGCCAGCAGCTCCCCCGGGACTGGAAGCTCCTATAATTCACCCCTCCACTTT. This gives the protein CASSSPGTGSSYNSPLHF.

The chain recombines TRBV4-2 with TRBJ2-1, with TRBD2 identical over 8 bases. The V gene's germline CDR1 is LGHNA and CDR2 YNFKEQ. The CDR3 contains 15 residues. Trimming removed 4 bases from V and 9 bases from J; junction bases left unmatched: 11. This CDR3 is CASSPSDGLAGEQFF. CDR3 DNA: TGTGCCAGCAGCCCCAGTGATGGACTAGCCGGTGAGCAGTTCTTC.

The chain is built from TRBV27 and TRBJ2-1; 8 nucleotides line up with TRBD2. With V trimmed by 6 bases and J by 6 bases, 13 bases remained unmatched. From germline, CDR1 is MNHEY and CDR2 SMNVEV (reference sequence). This CDR3 has 16 residues. CDR3 in amino acids: CASSVYRSGGGNEQFF. Written as DNA, the CDR3 is TGTGCCAGCAGCGTTTACCGTTCCGGGGGGGGCAATGAGCAGTTCTTC.

This chain joins TRBV7-2 and TRBJ2-3; 13 bases agree with TRBD2. Trimming removed 3 bases from V and 3 bases from J; junction bases left unmatched: 6. The CDR3 runs 17 residues. The germline CDR1 and CDR2 sequences are SGHTA and FQGNSA. The CDR3 region is CASSLLLAGGVTDTQYF. The CDR3 coding sequence is TGTGCCAGCAGCTTGTTACTAGCGGGGGGGGTGACAGATACGCAGTATTTT.

This clone was found once. The V and J genes are TRBV6-1 and TRBJ2-7; no firm D call. Germline CDR1 and CDR2: MNHNS and SASEGT. This CDR3 region has 13 residues. Trimming took off 0 bases at V and 4 bases at J, with 7 bases between the two ends. CDR3 DNA: TGTGCCAGCAGTGAAGCGCGGTGGTACGAGCAGTACTTC. Amino acid sequence: CASSEARWYEQYF.

The chain uses TRBV2 and TRBJ2-7; D unclear. Deletions cut 5 bases from V and 1 base from J, with 15 bases between. This CDR3 is built from 15 residues. CDR1 and CDR2 from the germline V gene are SNHLY and FYNNEI. The CDR3 loop is CASSPLRKGSYEQYF. CDR3 in DNA: TGTGCCAGCAGTCCCCTCCGGAAGGGTTCCTACGAGCAGTACTTC.

The chain combines TRBV10-2 with TRBJ2-7; unclear D gene. Germline V gene lookup returns CDR1 WSHSY and CDR2 SAAADI. The V gene lost 4 bases and the J gene lost 2 bases, with 9 bases spanning the gap. The CDR3 covers 13 residues. The CDR3 here is CASSVALAYEQYF. CDR3 coding DNA: TGCGCCAGCAGTGTTGCCCTAGCCTACGAGCAGTACTTC.

The V and J genes are TRBV5-1 and TRBJ1-1; unclear D gene. Trimming took 0 bases from V and 2 from J, leaving 8 bases between them. The CDR3 has 14 residues. Germline V gene data show CDR1 as SGHRS and CDR2 as YFSETQ. The CDR3 loop is CASSLDSFNTEAFF. CDR3 coding DNA: TGCGCCAGCAGCTTGGACAGTTTTAACACTGAAGCTTTCTTT.

The V and J genes are TRBV23-1 and TRBJ2-7; tentatively, D is TRBD1 or TRBD2 (5 bases each). TRBV23-1 belongs to the ORF category, with a function that is uncertain. Trimming pared 5 bases from V and 2 bases from J, leaving 16 bases between. The CDR3 length is 15 residues. Written as DNA, the CDR3 is TGCGCCAGCAGTGGGACGGAGGTTCCAACCTACGAGCAGTACTTC. The encoded protein is CASSGTEVPTYEQYF.

The J gene is TRBJ1-2, the V gene TRBV2, with 8 bases matching TRBD1. V gave up 3 bases and J gave up 3 bases; unmatched junction bases: 0. In germline, CDR1 is SNHLY, CDR2 FYNNEI. The CDR3 spans 13 residues. The CDR3 is CASSETGDYGYTF. CDR3 coding DNA: TGTGCCAGCAGTGAGACAGGGGACTATGGCTACACCTTC.

As DNA, the CDR3 is TGTGCCAGCAGTGTTAGCTTCTACAATGAGCAGTTCTTC. Its translation: CASSVSFYNEQFF. The V call is TRBV12-3 or TRBV12-4, the J call TRBJ2-1; D call uncertain. The CDR3 sequence is 13 residues long. Trimming removed 5 bases at V and 3 bases at J, with 8 bases between.

The genes are TRBV15 and TRBJ1-5, with TRBD1 identical over 8 bases. Germline CDR1 is LNHNV and CDR2 is YYDKDF (reference sequence). The CDR3 is 15 amino acids. J was trimmed by 7 bases and V by 6 bases; bases with no gene match: 11. Written as DNA, the CDR3 is TGTGCCACCAGATCTGCGGCAGGGGGCTACCAGCCCCAGCATTTT. Amino acids: CATRSAAGGYQPQHF. Filled out from reference TRBV15 and TRBJ1-5, the complete variable domain reads DAMVIQNPRYQVTQFGKPVTLSCSQTLNHNVMYWYQQKSSQAPKLLFHYYDKDFNNEADTPDNFQSRRPNTSFCFLDIRSPGLGDTAMYLCATRSAAGGYQPQHFGDGTRLSIL.

This rearrangement joins TRBV7-8 to TRBJ1-4, with D possibly matching TRBD1 (6 bases). This CDR3 contains 15 residues. Trimming took off 6 bases at V and 4 bases at J, with 15 bases between the two ends. CDR1 is SGHVS, CDR2 FQNEAQ, per germline. The CDR3 DNA is TGTGCCAGCAGACCTAGGGGGTTGAATAATGAAAAACTGTTTTTT. It specifies CASRPRGLNNEKLFF.

The chain joins TRBV7-2 to TRBJ2-7; maybe TRBD1 (5 bases). Trimming shortened V by 2 bases and J by 0 bases, and 14 bases separated the two germline ends. The germline V gene encodes CDR1 SGHTA and CDR2 FQGNSA. The CDR3 covers 16 residues. The CDR3 reads CASSLLGQGSSYEQYF. The DNA of the CDR3 is TGTGCCAGCAGCTTACTGGGGCAGGGCAGCTCCTACGAGCAGTACTTC.

The chain uses TRBV5-4 and TRBJ1-3, with D unresolved. Germline V gene data show CDR1 as SGHNT and CDR2 as YYREEE (reference sequence). The V and J ends lost 0 bases and 0 bases respectively, with 10 bases between them. This CDR3 is 16 amino acids long. Here the CDR3 reads CASSLAGRSSGNTIYF. The CDR3 DNA follows: TGTGCCAGCAGCTTGGCCGGGCGCTCCTCTGGAAACACCATATATTTT.

This sequence joins TRBV30 and TRBJ2-7, with 16 bases that match TRBD2. The junction had 10 bases not matched to a gene; V was cut back by 4 bases and J by 7 bases. CDR1 is GTSNPN and CDR2 is SVGIG in the germline V gene (reference sequence). CDR3 size: 16 residues. The CDR3 nucleotides read TGTGCCTGGACTGGGACTAGCGGGGGGGCTCTGGGAGAGCAGTACTTC. Protein: CAWTGTSGGALGEQYF.

V gene TRBV5-3 combines with J gene TRBJ2-2; 9 nucleotides agree with TRBD2. TRBV5-3 is flagged as an ORF with uncertain function. CDR3 length: 16 amino acids. J was trimmed by 1 base and V by 4 bases; bases with no gene match: 5. In DNA form, the CDR3 reads TGTGCCAGAAGCCATCGGACTAGCGAGAACACCGGGGAGCTGTTTTTT. It encodes CARSHRTSENTGELFF.

This clone is a singleton in its sample. The CDR3 protein is CASSLGMGVSGNTIYF. DNA of the CDR3: TGTGCCAGCAGCTTGGGGATGGGGGTCTCTGGAAACACCATATATTTT. This chain links TRBV5-6 with TRBJ1-3; TRBD1 might be the D (5 bases). The CDR3 sequence is 16 residues long. The V end was cut by 0 bases, the J end by 0 bases, with 10 bases between. Looked up from germline, CDR1 is SGHDT and CDR2 is YYEEEE.

This clone is a singleton in its sample. The gene calls are TRBV10-2 and TRBJ2-7; D call uncertain. This CDR3 has 12 amino acids. V dropped 7 bases and J dropped 0 bases, with 7 bases sitting between them. The germline CDR1 and CDR2 sequences are WSHSY and SAAADI. This chain's CDR3 is CASTGSSYEQYF. The CDR3 nucleotides read TGCGCCAGCACGGGCAGCTCCTACGAGCAGTACTTC.

The chain joins TRBV10-3 to TRBJ2-3; D perhaps matches TRBD2 (5 bases). The CDR3 extends over 14 amino acids. V was cut by 6 bases and J by 2 bases, with 12 bases left in between. CDR1 and CDR2 (germline): ENHRY, SYGVKD. Here the CDR3 reads CAIRRTSSTDTQYF. DNA of the CDR3: TGTGCCATCAGGCGGACTTCCTCCACAGATACGCAGTATTTT.

The chain couples TRBV29-1 to TRBJ1-1; weak D call: TRBD1 (5 bases). Trimming took off 5 bases at V and 6 bases at J, with 13 bases between the two ends. CDR1 and CDR2 from the germline V gene are SQVTM and ANQGSEA. This CDR3 comprises 12 residues. The CDR3 reads CSVRQWGAEAFF. In DNA form, the CDR3 reads TGCAGCGTTAGACAGTGGGGGGCTGAAGCTTTCTTT.

A single count supports this clone. This chain connects TRBV10-3 to TRBJ2-7; 8 bases agree with TRBD1. J lost 2 bases, V lost 5 bases, and 5 bases had no gene match. The V gene's germline CDR1 is ENHRY and CDR2 SYGVKD. The CDR3 is made up of 14 amino acids. The CDR3 region is CAISPDRGTYEQYF. CDR3 bases: TGTGCCATCAGTCCCGACAGGGGAACCTACGAGCAGTACTTC.

This chain uses TRBV19 with TRBJ1-5; D remains ambiguous. V gave up 3 bases and J gave up 7 bases, with 13 bases separating them. The CDR3 runs 14 residues. Germline assignment: CDR1 LNHDA and CDR2 SQIVND (reference sequence). The CDR3 DNA sequence: TGTGCCAGTAGTATCCTCCTCAGCCCACAGCCCCAGCATTTT. This gives the protein CASSILLSPQPQHF.

CDR3 loop: CASSPPGTLRPREQYF. The CDR3 DNA sequence: TGTGCCAGCAGCCCGCCCGGGACACTGAGGCCTCGCGAGCAGTACTTC. This rearrangement joins TRBV13 to TRBJ2-7; a possible D gene is TRBD1 (6 bases). This CDR3 region has 16 residues. V lost 5 bases to trimming and J lost 6 bases, with 23 bases between them. The germline V gene encodes CDR1 PRHDT and CDR2 FYEKMQ (reference sequence).

V and J are TRBV3-1 (or the pseudogene TRBV3-2) and TRBJ2-7; possibly TRBD1 for D (6 bases). Germline CDR1 and CDR2: LGHDT and YNNKEL (reference sequence). V lost 1 base to trimming and J lost 7 bases, with 11 bases between them. CDR3 size: 13 residues. The CDR3 here is CASSQASRGEQYF. In DNA form, the CDR3 reads TGTGCCAGCAGCCAAGCCTCAAGGGGGGAGCAGTACTTC.